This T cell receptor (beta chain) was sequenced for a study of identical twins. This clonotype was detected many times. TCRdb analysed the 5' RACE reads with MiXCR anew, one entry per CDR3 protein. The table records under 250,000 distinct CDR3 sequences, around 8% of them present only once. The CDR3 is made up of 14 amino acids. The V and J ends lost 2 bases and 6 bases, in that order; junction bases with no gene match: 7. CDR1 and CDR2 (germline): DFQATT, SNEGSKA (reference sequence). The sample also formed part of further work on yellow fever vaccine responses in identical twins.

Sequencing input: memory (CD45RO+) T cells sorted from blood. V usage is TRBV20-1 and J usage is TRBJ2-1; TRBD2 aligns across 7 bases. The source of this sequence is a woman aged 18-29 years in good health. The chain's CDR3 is CSARKPGGINEQFF. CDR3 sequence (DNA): TGCAGTGCTAGAAAGCCCGGGGGGATCAATGAGCAGTTCTTC.